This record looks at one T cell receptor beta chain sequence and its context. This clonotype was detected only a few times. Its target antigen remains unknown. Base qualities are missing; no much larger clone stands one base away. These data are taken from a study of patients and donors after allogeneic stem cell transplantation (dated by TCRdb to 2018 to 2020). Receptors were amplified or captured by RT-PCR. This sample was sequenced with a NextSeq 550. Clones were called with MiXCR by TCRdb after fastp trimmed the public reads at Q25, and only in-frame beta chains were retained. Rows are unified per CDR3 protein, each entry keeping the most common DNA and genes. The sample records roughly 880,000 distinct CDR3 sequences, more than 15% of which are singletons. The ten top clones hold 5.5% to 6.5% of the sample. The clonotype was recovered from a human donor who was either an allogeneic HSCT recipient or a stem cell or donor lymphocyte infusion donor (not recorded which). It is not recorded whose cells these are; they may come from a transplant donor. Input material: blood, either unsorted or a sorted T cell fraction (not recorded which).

For the CDR3, the sequence is CSARDNRAGGSYEQYF. In nucleotides, the sequence is TGCAGTGCTAGAGATAATCGCGCGGGAGGGAGCTACGAGCAGTACTTC. The chain is assembled from TRBV20-1 and TRBJ2-7, with 9 bases matching TRBD2. The germline V gene (reference sequence) gives CDR1 as DFQATT and CDR2 as SNEGSKA. V loses 0 bases at its end and J loses 3 bases; junction bases beyond the gene matches: 9. The CDR3 spans 16 residues, from the cysteine through the phenylalanine. Just CDR3 DNA is preserved here, 48 bases in frame from base 1.